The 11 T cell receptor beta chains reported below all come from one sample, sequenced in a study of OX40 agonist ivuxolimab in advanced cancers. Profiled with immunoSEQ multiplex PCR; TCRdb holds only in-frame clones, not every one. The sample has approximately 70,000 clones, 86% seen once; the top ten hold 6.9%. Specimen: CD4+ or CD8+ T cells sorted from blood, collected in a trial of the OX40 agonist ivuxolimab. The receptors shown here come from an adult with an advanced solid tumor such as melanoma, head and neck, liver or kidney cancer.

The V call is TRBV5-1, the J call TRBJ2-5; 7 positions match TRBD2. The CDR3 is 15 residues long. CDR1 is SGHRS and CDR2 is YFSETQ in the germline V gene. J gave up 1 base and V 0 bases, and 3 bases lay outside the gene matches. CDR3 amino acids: CASSLGSGIQETQYF. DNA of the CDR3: TGCGCCAGCAGCTTGGGAAGCGGGATCCAAGAGACCCAGTACTTC.

The CDR3 bases are TGTGCCAGCAGCTTAGAGGTAGGGCCCAAGCCCCAGCATTTT. It codes for CASSLEVGPKPQHF. The V call is TRBV7-2, the J call TRBJ1-5; no clear D. Germline-derived CDR1 and CDR2 are SGHTA and FQGNSA. Trimming pared 1 base from V and 8 bases from J, leaving 12 bases between. The CDR3 loop spans 14 amino acids. The whole variable domain, filled in from reference TRBV7-2 and TRBJ1-5, reads GAGVSQSPSNKVTEKGKDVELRCDPISGHTALYWYRQSLGQGLEFLIYFQGNSAPDKSGLPSDRFSAERTGGSVSTLTIQRTQQEDSAVYLCASSLEVGPKPQHFGDGTRLSIL.

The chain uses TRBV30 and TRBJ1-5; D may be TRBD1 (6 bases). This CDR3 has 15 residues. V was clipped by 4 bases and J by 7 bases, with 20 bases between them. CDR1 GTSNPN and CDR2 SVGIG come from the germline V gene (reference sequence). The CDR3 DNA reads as TGTGCCTGGAATCTGCAGGGCCGGGGACAACAGCCCCAGCATTTT. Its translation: CAWNLQGRGQQPQHF.

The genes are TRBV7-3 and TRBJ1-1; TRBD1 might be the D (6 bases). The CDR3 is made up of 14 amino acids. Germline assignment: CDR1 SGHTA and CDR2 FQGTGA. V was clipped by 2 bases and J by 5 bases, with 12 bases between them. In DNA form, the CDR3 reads TGTGCCAGCAGCTTAGGACAGAGGTATACTGAAGCTTTCTTT. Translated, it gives CASSLGQRYTEAFF.

The CDR3 reads CASSQRTSGSSGSYNEQFF. The DNA for the CDR3 is TGTGCCAGCAGCCAGAGGACTAGCGGGAGCAGCGGCTCCTACAATGAGCAGTTCTTC. This chain links TRBV4-2 with TRBJ2-1; 13 bases agree with TRBD2. This CDR3 spans 19 amino acids. Looked up from germline, CDR1 is LGHNA and CDR2 is YNFKEQ. The junction had 8 bases not matched to a gene; V was cut back by 3 bases and J by 0 bases.

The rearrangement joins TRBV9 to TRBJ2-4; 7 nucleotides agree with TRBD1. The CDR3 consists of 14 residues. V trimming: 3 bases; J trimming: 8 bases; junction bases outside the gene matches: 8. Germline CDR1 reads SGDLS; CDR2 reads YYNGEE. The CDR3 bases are TGTGCCAGCAGCGGCGACAGGGTGGGGGACATTCAGTACTTC. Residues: CASSGDRVGDIQYF.

CDR3 bases: TGTGCCAGCAGCTCCTTGACTATATTAGCCAAAAACATTCAGTACTTC. Protein: CASSSLTILAKNIQYF. The rearrangement uses TRBV7-2 and TRBJ2-4; the D gene is possibly TRBD2 (5 bases). The CDR3 spans 16 residues. Trimming pared 4 bases from V and 0 bases from J, leaving 13 bases between. The germline V gene encodes CDR1 SGHTA and CDR2 FQGNSA.

The CDR3, as DNA: TGTGCCAGCAGCTCCCCCGGGACGGCTACTGGGAATGAGCAGTTCTTC. Protein: CASSSPGTATGNEQFF. V is TRBV7-9 and J is TRBJ2-1; possibly TRBD1 or TRBD2 for D (5 bases each). This CDR3 contains 16 residues. Germline loops: CDR1 SEHNR, CDR2 FQNEAQ (reference sequence). V lost 4 bases, J lost 7 bases, and 20 bases lay in between.

The CDR3 protein is CASSLGGEYEQYF. Here the CDR3 DNA reads TGTGCCAGCAGCTTAGGGGGCGAATACGAGCAGTACTTC. This chain joins TRBV7-2 and TRBJ2-7, with a weak D call TRBD1 (5 bases). Trimming pared 1 base from V and 4 bases from J, leaving 8 bases between. From germline, CDR1 is SGHTA and CDR2 FQGNSA. This CDR3 spans 13 amino acids. The variable domain in full, with the rest retrieved from reference TRBV7-2 and TRBJ2-7, is GAGVSQSPSNKVTEKGKDVELRCDPISGHTALYWYRQSLGQGLEFLIYFQGNSAPDKSGLPSDRFSAERTGGSVSTLTIQRTQQEDSAVYLCASSLGGEYEQYFGPGTRLTVT.

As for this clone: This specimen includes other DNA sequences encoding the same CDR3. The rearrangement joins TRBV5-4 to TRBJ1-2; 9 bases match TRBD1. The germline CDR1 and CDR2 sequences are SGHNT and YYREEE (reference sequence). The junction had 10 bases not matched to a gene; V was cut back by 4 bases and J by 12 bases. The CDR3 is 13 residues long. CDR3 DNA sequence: TGTGCCAGCAGCCTGGCAACAGGGGGCGCAGACACCTTC. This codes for CASSLATGGADTF.

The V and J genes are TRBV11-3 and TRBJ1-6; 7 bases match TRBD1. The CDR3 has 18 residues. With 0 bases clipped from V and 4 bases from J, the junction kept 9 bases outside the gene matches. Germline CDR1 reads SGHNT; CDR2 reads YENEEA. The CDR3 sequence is CASSLDQGGSRYNSPLHF. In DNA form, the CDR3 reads TGTGCCAGCAGCTTAGATCAGGGGGGATCGAGATATAATTCACCCCTCCACTTT.